This TCR beta chain was retrieved from a study of T cells in localized non-small cell lung cancer (dated by TCRdb to 2020 to 2021). With regard to the full study: The study examined T cell repertoires in 200 to 250 patients with early-stage NSCLC and compared tumors with uninvolved tumor-adjacent lungs. A mean age of around 69 years was recorded for the NSCLC patients, of whom more than 120 were male and about a hundred were female. All 240 or so NSCLC patients in the cohort were treatment-naive and had localized lung tumors that were resected. The full study reports these points: Uninvolved tumor-adjacent lung showed the highest T cell clonality, higher than tumor, which suggests more focused antigenic responses in the uninvolved tumor-adjacent lung. A median of around 60 of the top 100 tumor clones turned up in the paired uninvolved adjacent lung, and fewer than 35 of those clones also ranked among the top 100 of that same adjacent lung. Longer overall survival was associated with higher T cell density in blood, whereas shorter survival was associated with higher clonality in adjacent lung. Because of the exploratory design, TCR variables were selected using unadjusted p-values without false-discovery rate correction. Because multi-region tumor sequencing was not performed, intratumor heterogeneity could not be ruled out.

The immunoSEQ Assay was used to sequence TCR beta CDR3 regions from DNA. Concerning the study's data processing: T cell density was computed as TCR beta template counts normalized to usable DNA estimated by amplifying housekeeping genes. Richness was estimated with the preseqR package, extrapolating to 400,000 templates for PBMC samples and 120,000 templates for tissue samples. Clonality was calculated as one minus Pielou's evenness. To identify tissue-enriched TCRs, differential abundance testing was run on productive amino-acid clonotypes with a minimum total count of 5 and an alpha of 0.1. The Jaccard Index and the Morisita Overlap Index were used to quantify repertoire overlap between compartments. TCR beta CDR3s were clustered by GLIPH together with public tetramer-defined viral CDR3s, and at least three viral sequences plus V-gene enrichment were required for viral motifs. Imported from immuneACCESS, the table was reduced by TCRdb to in-frame sequences with V and J called. These copies leave out some clones; in studies compared against another copy, an unresolved V gene accounts for under half, and the cause of the remainder is not known. V and J calls and clone size are copied from that table; D and trimming were computed from the DNA. Here the sample has around 29,000 clones; approximately 90% occur a single time. The top ten clones comprise around 13% of the sample.

At diagnosis, tumor, uninvolved tumor-adjacent lung and peripheral blood were collected and then preserved as a mix of FFPE and fresh-frozen material. For TCR repertoire profiling, blood samples were analyzed in the form of peripheral blood mononuclear cells. The CDR3 holds 15 amino acids from the cysteine to the phenylalanine. The entry retains the CDR3 DNA only, 45 bases that are in frame from base 1. The germline V gene supplies CDR1 SGHTA and CDR2 FQGTGA. V is cut back by 3 bases and J by 2 bases, with 4 bases in the junction unmatched. Turning to this clone: What this receptor recognizes is not known. Base quality data are lacking; no much larger clone is found one base away.

The TCR was taken from a female donor older than 55 with stage III squamous cell lung carcinoma. Sequences were derived from peripheral blood, sampled before any cancer treatment. The rearrangement combines TRBV7-3 with TRBJ2-3, and 8 junction bases match TRBD1. The CDR3 reads as follows: CASSLGTGITDTQYF. The DNA is TGTGCCAGCAGCTTGGGGACAGGCATCACAGATACGCAGTATTTT.